This record looks at one T cell receptor (beta chain) sequence and its context. Its antigen is unidentified. This sample is part of a study of T cell repertoires in cytomegalovirus infection. Whole-study results and caveats: Individuals carrying CMV plus the relevant HLA were identified by cumulative frequency of public TCR beta families.

TCRdb reprocessed the reads with MiXCR, giving one entry per CDR3 protein. The sample has roughly 70,000 distinct CDR3 sequences, 20% to 25% seen once. The CDR3 has 14 amino acids. Germline V lookup: CDR1 SGHDN, CDR2 FVKESK. V lost 7 bases and J 0 bases, leaving 10 bases between the germline ends. The sample consisted of CD8+ T cells from cultured PBMCs, taken from culture after CMV antigen stimulation. V usage is TRBV14 and J usage is TRBJ1-3; no firm D call. The receptor's source is a human donor in good health (CMV status not recorded). Some clones in this sample may be carry-over from other donors' samples. The DNA for the CDR3 is TGTGCCAGCAAGGGAGAGAGCTCTGGAAACACCATATATTTT. It yields the protein CASKGESSGNTIYF.